This record covers a single T cell receptor beta chain. No antigen is known for it. This record comes from a study of T cell responses to AZD1222 COVID-19 vaccine. Assay used: immunoSEQ multiplex PCR; TCRdb lists only in-frame clones, some missing. The sample includes approximately 120,000 clones, approximately 91% of them seen just once. Germline trimming cut 0 bases from V and 5 bases from J; bases unmatched to any gene: 1. Germline CDR1 reads SGHRS; CDR2 reads YFSETQ. This CDR3 is built from 14 residues. General observations from the study: Per reports, nearly half of all spike-specific TCRs target regions that are unmutated in variants. None of the repertoires were sampled until the peak T cell response had passed. Among those given AZD1222, only five or six were seropositive at baseline.

This clonotype originated in an adult in good health. Sequencing used peripheral blood, obtained on day 0 of AZD1222 vaccination. The V gene is TRBV5-1, the J gene TRBJ2-3, with TRBD1 matching 9 bases. DNA for the CDR3: TGCGCCAGCAGCTTGGGACAGGGGGAAGATACGCAGTATTTT. It is translated as CASSLGQGEDTQYF. Together with reference TRBV5-1 and TRBJ2-3, the CDR3 gives the full variable domain: KAGVTQTPRYLIKTRGQQVTLSCSPISGHRSVSWYQQTPGQGLQFLFEYFSETQRNKGNFPGRFSGRQFSNSRSEMNVSTLELGDSALYLCASSLGQGEDTQYFGPGTRLTVL.